This T cell receptor beta chain originates from a study of OX40 agonist ivuxolimab in advanced cancers. Overall study: One hepatocellular carcinoma and two cutaneous melanoma patients partially responded.

Method: immunoSEQ multiplex PCR; TCRdb's copy keeps in-frame clones and lacks some. The sample shows some 40,000 clones, 91% of them seen only once. This CDR3 spans 18 amino acids. The germline gives CDR1 SEHNR, CDR2 FQNEAQ (reference sequence). Trimming removed 5 bases at V and 4 bases at J, with 21 bases between. Drawing of blood for sampling happened at baseline, at cycle 4 day 1, and at cycle 7 day 1. The rearrangement joins TRBV7-9 to TRBJ2-6; possibly TRBD1 for D (5 bases). This TCR was recovered from an adult with an advanced solid tumor such as melanoma, head and neck, liver or kidney cancer. The sequences come from CD4+ or CD8+ T cells sorted from blood, collected in a trial of the OX40 agonist ivuxolimab. This CDR3 reads CASSRPQGSGFGANVLTF. In nucleotides, the CDR3 is TGTGCCAGCAGCCGCCCCCAGGGCTCCGGCTTCGGGGCCAACGTCCTGACTTTC. Variable domain in full (rest from reference TRBV7-9 and TRBJ2-6): DTGVSQNPRHKITKRGQNVTFRCDPISEHNRLYWYRQTLGQGPEFLTYFQNEAQLEKSRLLSDRFSAERPKGSFSTLEIQRTEQGDSAMYLCASSRPQGSGFGANVLTFGAGSRLTVL.